One sample yielded the 22 T cell receptor beta chains listed below, sequenced in a study of T cells in Graves' hyperthyroidism and ophthalmopathy. Template material for amplifying TCR beta CDR3 regions consisted of RNA transcripts. When the TCR CDR3 underwent first-round RT-PCR, the HTBI primer set was used. TCRdb used MiXCR to reprocess the multiplex PCR reads, holding one entry per CDR3 protein. The table records hundreds of thousands of distinct CDR3 sequences, more than 20% of them present only once. Sequencing was done on a sample of blood. These receptors were taken from a young man with Graves' ophthalmopathy.

For this clonotype: One end of the junction is discordant with germline, which a read error may explain. This chain joins TRBV27 and TRBJ2-1; D possibly uses TRBD1 or TRBD2 (6 bases each). CDR3 length: 13 amino acids. Germline V gene lookup returns CDR1 MNHEY and CDR2 SMNVEV (reference sequence). The CDR3 region has the DNA TGTGCCAGCAGTATAGGGGGAGGCAATGAGCAGTCCTTC. Translating it yields CASSIGGGNEQSF.

The V and J genes are TRBV7-9 and TRBJ2-5, with D tentatively TRBD2 (6 bases). V lost 3 bases and J 2 bases, leaving 10 bases between the germline ends. The germline V gene has CDR1 SEHNR and CDR2 FQNEAQ (reference sequence). CDR3 length equals 14 residues. Here the CDR3 DNA reads TGTGCCAGCAGCTTCTCTAGCGCGCAAGAGACCCAGTACTTC. Protein product: CASSFSSAQETQYF.

This clonotype was observed at least ten times. The rearrangement links TRBV5-1 to TRBJ1-1; the match to TRBD1 covers 10 bases. CDR3 size: 14 residues. The germline CDR1 and CDR2 sequences are SGHRS and YFSETQ. V lost 5 bases to trimming and J lost 7 bases; unmatched junction nucleotides: 8. This CDR3 is CASRAGTGVLEAFF. CDR3 DNA: TGCGCCAGCAGAGCCGGGACAGGGGTCCTTGAAGCTTTCTTT.

V usage is TRBV4-3 and J usage is TRBJ1-1, with D uncertain. Per germline, CDR1 LGHNA and CDR2 YSLEER. This CDR3 has 13 amino acids. The V end was cut by 1 base, the J end by 6 bases, with 9 bases between. DNA of the CDR3: TGCGCCAGCAGCCAAGTCGTTAATTCTGAAGCTTTCTTT. It specifies CASSQVVNSEAFF.

The chain has TRBV5-5 and TRBJ2-7; 8 nucleotides align to TRBD1. This CDR3 comprises 14 residues. In germline, CDR1 is SGHKS, CDR2 YYEKEE (reference sequence). J lost 6 bases, V lost 4 bases, and 9 bases had no gene match. The CDR3 protein is CASSRRTGTTEQYF. The CDR3 nucleotides read TGTGCCAGCAGCCGTCGGACAGGGACAACCGAGCAGTACTTC.

This clonotype came up many times. This chain uses TRBV2 with TRBJ1-4; D perhaps matches TRBD1 (5 bases). Trimming left V 8 bases short and J 2 bases short, with 15 bases between. The CDR3 is 15 amino acids. Germline CDR1 and CDR2: SNHLY and FYNNEI. This chain's CDR3 is CASGEIGTTNEKLFF. CDR3 in DNA: TGTGCCAGCGGAGAAATAGGGACCACTAATGAAAAACTGTTTTTT.

Regarding this clonotype: Germline and junction disagree at one end, which may indicate a read error. V and J are TRBV10-3 and TRBJ2-1, with a possible D match to TRBD1 (5 bases). Looked up from germline, CDR1 is ENHRY and CDR2 is SYGVKD. The CDR3 consists of 14 residues. The CDR3 nucleotides are TGTGCCATCAGTGAGGTTGGGGCCTACAATGAGCAGCTCTTC. Translated: CAISEVGAYNEQLF.

A few counts support this clonotype. DNA of the CDR3: TGTGCCAGCAGCTTAGCGGAGGGGTCAGGCGAGCAGTTCTTC. Its protein product is CASSLAEGSGEQFF. The V gene is TRBV7-8, the J gene TRBJ2-1, with a possible D match to TRBD2 (6 bases). Trimming left V 0 bases short and J 10 bases short, with 13 bases between. This CDR3 contains 14 residues. Germline V CDR1 and CDR2: SGHVS, FQNEAQ.

The chain uses TRBV12-5 and TRBJ1-5; TRBD1 might be the D (5 bases). Germline V gene lookup returns CDR1 LGHNT and CDR2 FRNRAP. The CDR3 totals 17 residues. With 7 bases removed from V and 0 bases from J, the gap between germline ends came to 19 bases. The CDR3 here is CASESRVGINSNQPQHF. In DNA form, the CDR3 reads TGTGCTAGTGAATCCAGGGTTGGAATTAATAGCAATCAGCCCCAGCATTTT.

This clonotype was seen a few times. The chain combines TRBV12-3 or TRBV12-4 with TRBJ1-5; D ambiguous. Between the trimmed V and J ends, which lost 1 base and 0 bases, there was a span of 10 bases. The CDR3 totals 16 residues. The CDR3 is CASSLGLEFSNQPQHF. CDR3 sequence (DNA): TGTGCCAGCAGTTTAGGGTTGGAATTTAGCAATCAGCCCCAGCATTTT.

The CDR3 DNA sequence: TGCGCCAGCAGCTTGGGGGGACAGGGGGCGGATGGCTACACCTTC. Its protein product is CASSLGGQGADGYTF. This chain links TRBV5-1 with TRBJ1-2; 12 positions agree with TRBD1. The CDR3 extends over 15 amino acids. V gave up 0 bases and J gave up 6 bases; unmatched junction bases: 3. CDR1 is SGHRS and CDR2 is YFSETQ in the germline V gene. Complete variable domain (other parts from reference TRBV5-1 and TRBJ1-2): KAGVTQTPRYLIKTRGQQVTLSCSPISGHRSVSWYQQTPGQGLQFLFEYFSETQRNKGNFPGRFSGRQFSNSRSEMNVSTLELGDSALYLCASSLGGQGADGYTFGSGTRLTVV.

This clonotype has just a few counts. CDR3 residues: CASSDRTVKYHEQYF. The DNA for the CDR3 is TGTGCCAGCAGTGACAGAACGGTAAAGTACCACGAGCAGTACTTC. The chain employs TRBV6-2 or TRBV6-3 and TRBJ2-7; tentative D call: TRBD1 (5 bases). Germline V gene data show CDR1 as MNHEY and CDR2 as SVGEGT. This CDR3 has 15 amino acids. Trimming cost V 5 bases and J 5 bases, with 19 bases left between them.

This clonotype has at least ten counts. This rearrangement joins TRBV30 to TRBJ2-7; either TRBD1 or TRBD2 may supply D (5 bases each). This CDR3 comprises 13 residues. Per the germline V gene, CDR1 is GTSNPN and CDR2 is SVGIG (reference sequence). The ends were cut back, 0 bases at V and 6 bases at J, with 12 bases in the middle. The CDR3 DNA follows: TGTGCCTGGAGTGTACCCCGGGACGCCGAGCAGTACTTC. It translates to CAWSVPRDAEQYF.

This clonotype was observed at least ten times. The chain combines TRBV3-1 with TRBJ2-3; 7 bases line up with TRBD1. CDR1 LGHDT and CDR2 YNNKEL come from the germline V gene (reference sequence). Unmatched junction bases numbered 3, after V lost 4 bases and J lost 2 bases. CDR3 size: 14 residues. CDR3 residues: CASSPGTATDTQYF. CDR3 nucleotide sequence: TGTGCCAGCAGCCCCGGGACAGCCACAGATACGCAGTATTTT.

J is TRBJ2-1 and V is TRBV4-2, with 8 bases fitting TRBD2. The CDR3 is made up of 17 amino acids. Germline CDR1 and CDR2: LGHNA and YNFKEQ. J gave up 3 bases and V 0 bases, and 7 bases lay outside the gene matches. The CDR3, as DNA: TGTGCCAGCAGCCAAGATCCAGCGGGAGATTACTACAATGAGCAGTTCTTC. Amino acid sequence: CASSQDPAGDYYNEQFF.

This clonotype was counted at least ten times. CDR3 sequence (DNA): TGTGCCAGCAGCCCCGGTATAGCGGGACTAACAGATACGCAGTATTTT. It specifies CASSPGIAGLTDTQYF. The chain combines TRBV7-2 with TRBJ2-3; 8 bases fit TRBD2. J was trimmed by 3 bases and V by 5 bases; bases with no gene match: 10. Germline assignment: CDR1 SGHTA and CDR2 FQGNSA. This CDR3 has 16 amino acids.

At least ten counts were recorded for this clonotype. V and J are TRBV7-9 and TRBJ2-3, with a possible D match to TRBD2 (5 bases). Germline V gene data show CDR1 as SEHNR and CDR2 as FQNEAQ (reference sequence). Trimming removed 5 bases at V and 4 bases at J, with 13 bases between. The CDR3 covers 14 residues. The CDR3 nucleotides are TGTGCCAGCAGCCTGACTACTGCGGCAGATACGCAGTATTTT. Residues: CASSLTTAADTQYF.

The sample holds a few counts of this clonotype. The rearrangement uses TRBV3-1 and TRBJ1-5, with D maybe TRBD1 (6 bases). CDR3 length: 16 amino acids. Trimming removed 1 base at V and 2 bases at J, with 12 bases between. Germline-derived CDR1 and CDR2 are LGHDT and YNNKEL (reference sequence). The CDR3 spells CASSQGTVGGNQPQHF. The CDR3 nucleotides read TGTGCCAGCAGCCAAGGGACAGTTGGTGGCAATCAGCCCCAGCATTTT.

This clonotype has only a few counts. The chain carries TRBV30 and TRBJ2-1, with D unresolved. The ends were cut back, 1 base at V and 6 bases at J, with 10 bases in the middle. The CDR3 loop spans 13 amino acids. CDR1 GTSNPN and CDR2 SVGIG come from the germline V gene (reference sequence). CDR3: CAWSEVVSNEQFF. The DNA of the CDR3 is TGTGCCTGGAGTGAGGTGGTCTCCAATGAGCAGTTCTTC.

The gene calls are TRBV4-1 and TRBJ1-5; 9 nucleotides line up with TRBD1. The CDR3 is made up of 15 amino acids. Trimming removed 3 bases from V and 5 bases from J; junction bases left unmatched: 5. Germline V lookup: CDR1 MGHRA, CDR2 YSYEKL. CDR3 residues: CASSQSRDRDQPQHF. The DNA for the CDR3 is TGCGCCAGCAGCCAGTCCCGGGACAGGGATCAGCCCCAGCATTTT.

This chain uses TRBV9 with TRBJ2-5; 10 bases agree with TRBD2. Germline CDR1 and CDR2: SGDLS and YYNGEE. The V segment lost 2 bases and the J segment 5 bases; nucleotides outside the gene matches: 18. The CDR3 extends over 19 amino acids. This chain's CDR3 is CASSVRGGERAGGPETQYF. In DNA, the CDR3 is TGTGCCAGCAGCGTTAGAGGAGGGGAGAGAGCGGGAGGGCCGGAGACCCAGTACTTC.

This chain uses TRBV20-1 with TRBJ2-7, with a weak D call TRBD1 (5 bases). The CDR3 loop spans 16 amino acids. The germline V gene has CDR1 DFQATT and CDR2 SNEGSKA (reference sequence). The V gene lost 3 bases and the J gene lost 4 bases, with 22 bases spanning the gap. The CDR3 region is CSASISGRQRRYEQYF. DNA of the CDR3: TGCAGTGCTAGCATCTCAGGGCGGCAAAGAAGATACGAGCAGTACTTC.